This T cell receptor (beta chain) was recovered during a study of blood T cell repertoires in COVID-19. Background on the study: Sources were T cells, B-cell-depleted T cells, or PBMCs; the material itself was cDNA or gDNA.

Participants were aged about 18 to 90 years, lived in 20 to 30 US areas, and enrolled virtually. No more than 2 weeks before study entry, exposed participants had met a case of COVID-19. Germline loops: CDR1 SGHVS, CDR2 FNYEAQ. This CDR3 is 15 amino acids long. Trimming stripped 1 base from V and 4 bases from J, with 10 bases between. In the authors' methods: Using reference gene primer amplification, nucleated cell counts were estimated. Assay: immunoSEQ multiplex PCR; the TCRdb copy retains only in-frame clones and omits some. Clone size and V and J calls were adopted from that table, with D and trimming inferred from the DNA. The sample yields more than 110,000 clones, about 84% seen once.

The sample taken for sequencing was PBMCs or T cells enriched from blood (not recorded which). The V call is TRBV7-6, the J call TRBJ1-4; tentatively, D is TRBD1 (6 bases). This TCR came from a woman between 18 and 29 years old who had been exposed to COVID-19. DNA for the CDR3: TGTGCCAGCAGCTTAGTCAGGGGCGATAATGAAAAACTGTTTTTT. It codes for CASSLVRGDNEKLFF.